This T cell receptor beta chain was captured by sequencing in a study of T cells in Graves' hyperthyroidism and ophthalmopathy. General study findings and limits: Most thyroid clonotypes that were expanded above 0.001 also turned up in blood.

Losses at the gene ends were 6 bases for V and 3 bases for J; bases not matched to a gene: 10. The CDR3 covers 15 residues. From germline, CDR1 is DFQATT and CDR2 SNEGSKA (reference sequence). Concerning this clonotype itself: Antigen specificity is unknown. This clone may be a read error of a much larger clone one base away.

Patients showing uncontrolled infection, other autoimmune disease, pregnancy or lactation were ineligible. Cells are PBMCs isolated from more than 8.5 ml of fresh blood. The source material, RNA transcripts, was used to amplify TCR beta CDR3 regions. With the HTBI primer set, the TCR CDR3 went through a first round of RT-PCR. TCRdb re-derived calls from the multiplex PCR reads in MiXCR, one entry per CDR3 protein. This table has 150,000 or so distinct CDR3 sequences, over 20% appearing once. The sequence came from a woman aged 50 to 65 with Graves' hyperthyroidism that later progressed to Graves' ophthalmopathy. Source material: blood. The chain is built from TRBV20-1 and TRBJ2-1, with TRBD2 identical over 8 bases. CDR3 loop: CSARHSSGSYNEQFF. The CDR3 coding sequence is TGCAGTGCCCGCCATTCAAGCGGGAGCTACAATGAGCAGTTCTTC.